Listed below are T cell receptor beta chains from one sample, sequenced in a study of T cell repertoires in aging, cancer and after chemotherapy. TCRdb re-derived calls from the multiplex PCR reads in MiXCR, one entry per CDR3 protein. This table holds about 4,500 distinct CDR3 sequences, 30% to 40% found once. The sequenced sample consisted of blood. These receptors came from a human donor with a solid tumor. Both conserved end residues are part of each CDR3. The D gene is left open where the match is weak. Where a row states a size, it is once, few, many or the class of an expanded clone; other rows omit it.

- | TRBJ2-3 | TRBV19 | TRBD2 | CASSIRGAGSTDTQYF | TGTGCCAGTAGTATAAGGGGAGCGGGGAGCACAGATACGCAGTATTTT
- | TRBJ2-7 | TRBV12-3/TRBV12-4 | - | CASSPTTTYEQYF | TGTGCCAGCAGTCCGACTACCACCTACGAGCAGTACTTC
- | TRBJ2-2 | TRBV7-9 | - | CASSFKPGTNTGELFF | TGTGCCAGCAGTTTTAAGCCGGGGACGAACACCGGGGAGCTGTTTTTT
medium-sized | TRBJ2-7 | TRBV19 | TRBD1 | CASTSGTGRAYEQYF | TGTGCCAGTACCTCCGGGACAGGGAGAGCCTACGAGCAGTACTTC
- | TRBJ1-2 | TRBV6-2/TRBV6-3 | TRBD1 | CASTRTGGGGYTF | TGTGCCAGCACCCGGACAGGGGGTGGTGGCTACACCTTC
few | TRBJ1-2 | TRBV7-2 | - | CASSSNRAYGYTF | TGTGCCAGCAGCTCAAACAGGGCCTATGGCTACACCTTC
- | TRBJ2-3 | TRBV7-3 | TRBD2 | CASSPGLAGGTDTQYF | TGTGCCAGCAGCCCGGGACTAGCGGGGGGCACAGATACGCAGTATTTT
few | TRBJ1-4 | TRBV19 | - | CASSIVEGKGEKLFF | TGTGCCAGTAGTATAGTGGAGGGAAAAGGTGAAAAACTGTTTTTT
- | TRBJ1-6 | TRBV5-6 | - | CASSLEARAGSPLHF | TGTGCCAGCAGCTTGGAGGCGAGGGCCGGTTCACCCCTCCACTTT
- | TRBJ1-5 | TRBV19 | - | CASSNDRGYGNQPQHF | TGTGCCAGTAGCAATGACCGGGGTTACGGCAATCAGCCCCAGCATTTT
- | TRBJ1-1 | TRBV19 | - | CASSIGAGLMNTEAFF | TGTGCCAGTAGTATAGGCGCGGGGCTGATGAACACTGAAGCTTTCTTT
few | TRBJ2-5 | TRBV7-2 | - | CASSHHAGAATQETQYF | TGTGCCAGCAGCCATCATGCGGGGGCCGCAACCCAAGAGACCCAGTACTTC
once | TRBJ1-2 | TRBV5-4 | - | CASSFMSGDGGGYTF | TGTGCCAGCAGCTTCATGTCAGGGGATGGGGGGGGCTACACCTTC
few | TRBJ1-1 | TRBV6-5 | - | CASSPGGGRYTEAFF | TGTGCCAGCAGCCCCGGGGGGGGACGCTACACTGAAGCTTTCTTT
- | TRBJ2-3 | TRBV4-2 | TRBD2 | CASSQQTSGGAISTDTQYF | TGTGCCAGCAGCCAACAGACTAGCGGGGGAGCCATAAGCACAGATACGCAGTATTTT
large | TRBJ1-2 | TRBV5-4 | - | CASSLDRGGKYGYTF | TGTGCCAGCAGCTTGGACCGGGGAGGAAAGTATGGCTACACCTTC
- | TRBJ2-7 | TRBV20-1 | TRBD2 | CSAPAVRGRFPYEQYF | TGCAGTGCTCCAGCCGTGCGGGGGAGGTTTCCCTACGAGCAGTACTTC
- | TRBJ1-2 | TRBV6-4 | - | CASSPTSRANYGYTF | TGTGCCAGCAGCCCGACCTCGAGAGCTAACTATGGCTACACCTTC
few | TRBJ1-5 | TRBV12-3/TRBV12-4 | - | CASSPTGPDQPQHF | TGTGCCAGCAGTCCCACAGGGCCTGATCAGCCCCAGCATTTT
- | TRBJ1-1 | TRBV15 | - | CATSRDIGGNTEAFF | TGTGCCACCAGCAGAGATATCGGGGGGAACACTGAAGCTTTCTTT
medium-sized | TRBJ2-7 | TRBV6-1 | - | CASIRDGAGDYEQYF | TGTGCCAGCATCCGCGATGGGGCAGGGGACTACGAGCAGTACTTC
few | TRBJ2-2 | TRBV12-3/TRBV12-4 | - | CASSLYSGGHTGELFF | TGTGCCAGCAGTTTATATTCCGGGGGGCACACCGGGGAGCTGTTTTTT
few | TRBJ1-4 | TRBV11-2 | TRBD1 | CASSLDVGVWTGQGGEKLFF | TGTGCCAGCAGCTTAGATGTTGGAGTTTGGACGGGACAGGGTGGTGAAAAACTGTTTTTT
- | TRBJ2-7 | TRBV11-2 | TRBD2 | CASRTSGEALEQYF | TGTGCCAGCAGGACTAGCGGGGAGGCTCTCGAGCAGTACTTC
few | TRBJ2-5 | TRBV7-2 | - | CASSLAGTQETQYF | TGTGCCAGCAGCTTAGCAGGGACACAAGAGACCCAGTACTTC
few | TRBJ2-3 | TRBV7-3 | - | CASSLRAGAITDTQYF | TGTGCCAGCAGCTTGCGGGCAGGGGCTATAACAGATACGCAGTATTTT
few | TRBJ2-1 | TRBV11-2 | TRBD2 | CASSPTSSGRNEQFF | TGTGCCAGCAGCCCGACTAGCTCAGGACGCAATGAGCAGTTCTTC
- | TRBJ2-6 | TRBV27 | - | CASSFDRFGANVLTF | TGTGCCAGCAGTTTTGATCGGTTTGGGGCCAACGTCCTGACTTTC
- | TRBJ2-7 | TRBV27 | - | CASSLSIGGYEQYF | TGTGCCAGCAGTTTATCGATCGGGGGCTACGAGCAGTACTTC
- | TRBJ1-2 | TRBV20-1 | - | CSARGTANYGYTF | TGCAGTGCTAGAGGGACCGCGAACTATGGCTACACCTTC
- | TRBJ1-5 | TRBV6-5 | - | CASRQPYSNQPQHF | TGTGCCAGCCGACAGCCGTATAGCAATCAGCCCCAGCATTTT
- | TRBJ2-1 | TRBV6-5 | - | CASSYSIRDEQFF | TGTGCCAGCAGTTACTCGATCCGCGATGAGCAGTTCTTC
- | TRBJ2-1 | TRBV7-2 | TRBD2 | CASSLAPTSGVNEQFF | TGTGCCAGCAGCTTAGCTCCCACTAGCGGGGTTAATGAGCAGTTCTTC
few | TRBJ1-5 | TRBV6-1 | - | CASSPANSNQPQHF | TGTGCCAGCAGTCCGGCGAATTCCAATCAGCCCCAGCATTTT
few | TRBJ2-5 | TRBV7-9 | TRBD1 | CASSLRDRGSETQYF | TGTGCCAGCAGCCTTCGGGACAGGGGGTCAGAGACCCAGTACTTC
- | TRBJ1-4 | TRBV6-1 | - | CASSEAGRGNEKLFF | TGTGCCAGCAGTGAAGCGGGCAGGGGTAATGAAAAACTGTTTTTT
few | TRBJ2-2 | TRBV7-3 | TRBD2 | CASSPTGGAWTGELFF | TGTGCCAGCAGCCCCACCGGGGGGGCCTGGACCGGGGAGCTGTTTTTT